This T cell receptor beta chain was recorded in a study of T cell repertoires in cytomegalovirus infection. Study as a whole: TCR beta signatures that were public indicated CMV infection and matching HLA type.

Germline values: CDR1 SEHNR, CDR2 FQNEAQ (reference sequence). Trimming cost V 5 bases and J 6 bases; bases outside gene matches: 8. CDR3 length: 14 amino acids. TCRdb reanalysed the reads using MiXCR and keeps one entry per CDR3 protein. The data contain 800,000 to 950,000 distinct CDR3 sequences, less than 35% of them seen just once; the ten biggest clones take up around 12%. The table lists this clonotype with a few counts. The antigen is not known. The V and J genes are TRBV7-9 and TRBJ2-7; 9 bases fit TRBD1. The specimen was cultured CD8+ T cells from PBMCs, collected from culture after CMV antigen stimulation. The TCR originated in a human donor in good health (CMV status not recorded). Some clones in this sample may be carry-over from other donors' samples. This CDR3 reads CASSPRGQGREQYF. DNA of the CDR3: TGTGCCAGCAGCCCCAGGGGACAGGGTCGCGAGCAGTACTTC.